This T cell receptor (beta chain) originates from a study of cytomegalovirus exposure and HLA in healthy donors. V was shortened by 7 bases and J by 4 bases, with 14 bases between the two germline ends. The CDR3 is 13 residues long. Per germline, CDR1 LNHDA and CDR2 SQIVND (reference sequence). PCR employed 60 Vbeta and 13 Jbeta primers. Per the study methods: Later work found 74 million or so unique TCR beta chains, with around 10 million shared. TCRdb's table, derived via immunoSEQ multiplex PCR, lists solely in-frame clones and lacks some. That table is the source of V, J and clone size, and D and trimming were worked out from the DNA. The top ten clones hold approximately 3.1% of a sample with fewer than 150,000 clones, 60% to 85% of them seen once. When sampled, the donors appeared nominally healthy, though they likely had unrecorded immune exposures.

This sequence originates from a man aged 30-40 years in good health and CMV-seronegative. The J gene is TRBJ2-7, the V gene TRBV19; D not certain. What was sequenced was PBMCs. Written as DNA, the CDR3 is TGTGCCAGTATGGAGACTGTTGGGTACGAGCAGTACTTC. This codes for CASMETVGYEQYF. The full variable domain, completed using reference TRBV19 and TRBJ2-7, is DGGITQSPKYLFRKEGQNVTLSCEQNLNHDAMYWYRQDPGQGLRLIYYSQIVNDFQKGDIAEGYSVSREKKESFPLTVTSAQKNPTAFYLCASMETVGYEQYFGPGTRLTVT.